This TCR beta chain is from a study of T-cell reconstitution after alpha-beta-depleted transplantation in children. The library targeted TCRbeta and was prepared with unique molecular identifiers. One entry per CDR3 protein results from TCRdb running MiXCR on the PCR reads. The sample contains fewer than 1 million distinct CDR3 sequences, 16% of which appear only once. CDR1 and CDR2 (germline): MRHNA, SNTAGT. The CDR3 length is 16 residues. J gave up 6 bases and V 6 bases, and 13 bases lay outside the gene matches. This clonotype showed up just a few times. Its specificity is unknown. General observations from the study: Surviving thymic progenitors and recipient T cells were the source of high TCRbeta diversity at day 60 in some patients. At one year after transplant, newly produced T cells mostly accounted for T-cell counts and diversity.

The V call is TRBV6-4, the J call TRBJ2-3; 9 bases are a match to TRBD1. The sequence came from a male patient aged 10 to 17 who had a stem cell transplant for acute lymphoblastic leukemia, so the T cells may come from the graft donor. Here the sequenced sample was PBMCs, mostly from graft donor cells, taken 360 days after TCRalphabeta/CD19-depleted stem cell transplant. CDR3 sequence: CASSRPDRGILDTQYF. The CDR3, as DNA: TGTGCCAGCAGCCGACCGGACAGGGGTATATTGGATACGCAGTATTTT.